Listed below are T cell receptor beta chains from one sample, sequenced in a study of technical replicates of blood from a handful of donors. TCRdb's copy holds only in-frame clones and misses some; the assay was immunoSEQ multiplex PCR. This repertoire shows tens of thousands of clones, approximately 94% found once; its top ten account for approximately 0.4%. The sample consisted of T cells isolated from PBMCs. Every receptor here comes from a human donor in good health. Both conserved end residues are trimmed from each CDR3. Each record gives: V gene, CDR3 protein.

V: TRBV5-6
CDR3: ASSFIDEQY

V: TRBV11-2
CDR3: ASSLRWGEDEQF

V: TRBV14
CDR3: ASSHGTAFQETQY

V: TRBV4-3
CDR3: ASSLGLAVDGTGELF

V: TRBV27
CDR3: ASRSLEVREKLF

V: TRBV5-4
CDR3: ASSPSPEIGNTIY

V: TRBV6-1
CDR3: ASKIQGASTEAF

V: TRBV5-4
CDR3: ASSYRAGNTEAF

V: TRBV7-3
CDR3: ASSLNRGQGETQY

V: TRBV28
CDR3: ASSPGREAEPQH

V: TRBV6-5
CDR3: ASSMSREIHYEQY

V: TRBV29-1
CDR3: SVEGGGDQPQH

V: TRBV7-2
CDR3: ASSFGTGTISGANVLT

V: TRBV11-3
CDR3: ASSLTRGSGELF

V: TRBV12-5
CDR3: ASGLSLAKNIQY

V: TRBV6-5
CDR3: ASSRLAEETQY

V: TRBV19
CDR3: ASSIGEAGRNHEQY

V: TRBV6-5
CDR3: ASTTGSMGELF

V: TRBV2
CDR3: ASGGASGYNEQF

V: TRBV10-1
CDR3: ASSPGLEYNEQF

V: TRBV7-3
CDR3: ASSLNPLWSGGNQPQH

V: TRBV28
CDR3: ASSPESGAYEQY